This is a list of T cell receptor beta chains from one sample in a study of graft-versus-host responses after intestinal transplantation. Their target antigens are unknown. Data came from immunoSEQ multiplex PCR; TCRdb stores just in-frame clones and leaves some out. The profile shows tens of thousands of clones, roughly 94% of them singletons. The specimen was unstimulated CD8+ T cells sorted from spleen or lymph node cells, collected before intestinal transplant. These receptor sequences come from a human donor who received an intestinal transplant. CDR3s include the opening cysteine and the closing phenylalanine or tryptophan. A D gene is named only where the DNA matches it firmly. The size of a clone is reported for some rows only, either as once, few or many, or as a class for expanded clones.

D	V	length	J	size	CDR3	DNA
.	TRBV9	15	TRBJ1-1	.	CASSASGRPGVGAFF	TGTGCCAGCAGCGCCAGCGGGAGACCAGGGGTTGGGGCTTTCTTT
TRBD2	TRBV9	18	TRBJ2-3	.	CASSVTGLAGLSTDTQYF	TGTGCCAGCAGCGTAACGGGGCTAGCGGGATTAAGCACAGATACGCAGTATTTT
.	TRBV7-2	17	TRBJ2-1	.	CASSLDVVAVSYNEQFF	TGTGCCAGCAGCTTAGACGTGGTTGCGGTATCCTACAATGAGCAGTTCTTC
.	TRBV27	13	TRBJ1-2	.	CASSLFGGGGYTF	TGTGCCAGCAGTTTATTCGGAGGAGGGGGCTACACCTTC
.	TRBV27	15	TRBJ1-2	once	CASMWGSDKNYGYTF	TGTGCCAGCATGTGGGGGTCGGACAAGAACTATGGCTACACCTTC
TRBD2	TRBV25-1	15	TRBJ2-1	once	CASSVTLAGGREQFF	TGTGCCAGCAGTGTAACTCTAGCGGGAGGCCGGGAGCAGTTCTTC
.	TRBV6-6	12	TRBJ2-2	.	CASTSGTGELFF	TGTGCCAGCACCTCGGGCACCGGGGAGCTGTTTTTT
.	TRBV30	14	TRBJ2-2	.	CAWLLGFGTGELFF	TGTGCCTGGCTTTTAGGCTTTGGCACCGGGGAGCTGTTTTTT
.	TRBV2	15	TRBJ2-7	.	CASRENTGLSYEQYF	TGTGCCAGCAGAGAAAATACAGGGCTTTCGTACGAGCAGTACTTC
.	TRBV10-2	13	TRBJ2-2	.	CASSDLGGGELFF	TGCGCCAGCAGTGACCTCGGAGGCGGGGAGCTGTTTTTT
.	TRBV10-1	14	TRBJ2-7	.	CASSEEESAYEQYF	TGCGCCAGCAGTGAAGAGGAGTCAGCCTACGAGCAGTACTTC
.	TRBV4-1	18	TRBJ2-3	.	CASSQDTEPVASTDTQYF	TGCGCCAGCAGCCAAGATACGGAGCCAGTAGCTAGCACAGATACGCAGTATTTT
TRBD2	TRBV6-4	17	TRBJ2-7	.	CASSDSAFLAGLYEQYF	TGTGCCAGCAGTGACTCGGCGTTTCTAGCGGGACTCTACGAGCAGTACTTC
.	TRBV4-1	11	TRBJ1-1	.	CATVQNTEAFF	TGCGCCACCGTTCAGAACACTGAAGCTTTCTTT
TRBD1	TRBV27	17	TRBJ2-7	.	CASSLFYPGQEFHEQYF	TGTGCCAGCAGTTTATTTTACCCGGGACAGGAATTTCACGAGCAGTACTTC
.	TRBV6-5	13	TRBJ2-7	.	CASSPTGGGEQYF	TGTGCCAGCAGTCCCACCGGGGGCGGCGAGCAGTACTTC
TRBD1	TRBV27	16	TRBJ1-1	.	CASSPELGTGNTEAFF	TGTGCCAGCAGCCCAGAACTCGGGACAGGGAACACTGAAGCTTTCTTT
.	TRBV9	11	TRBJ2-1	.	CASSVALEQFF	TGTGCCAGCAGCGTAGCTCTTGAGCAGTTCTTC
.	TRBV11-2	17	TRBJ2-1	.	CASSLEAASHSYNEQFF	TGTGCCAGCAGCTTAGAGGCGGCTAGCCATTCCTACAATGAGCAGTTCTTC
.	TRBV29-1	13	TRBJ2-4	.	CSVEVTSKNIQYF	TGCAGCGTTGAGGTGACTTCCAAAAACATTCAGTACTTC
TRBD1	TRBV14	14	TRBJ1-2	.	CASSPDREGYGYTF	TGTGCCAGCAGCCCGGACAGGGAAGGCTATGGCTACACCTTC
.	TRBV4-1	17	TRBJ1-1	.	CASSLLRGGAKDTEAFF	TGCGCCAGCAGCCTCCTAAGGGGGGGGGCGAAGGACACTGAAGCTTTCTTT
.	TRBV19	14	TRBJ2-2	.	CASSTDRYTGELFF	TGTGCCAGTAGTACGGACCGGTACACCGGGGAGCTGTTTTTT
.	TRBV9	17	TRBJ1-3	.	CASSVGADVYSGNTIYF	TGTGCCAGCAGCGTAGGGGCCGATGTGTACTCTGGAAACACCATATATTTT
.	TRBV18	17	TRBJ2-5	.	CASSPPNVTRRGETQYF	TGTGCCAGCTCACCACCTAATGTGACTAGGAGGGGTGAGACCCAGTACTTC
TRBD1	TRBV29-1	16	TRBJ1-5	.	CRVSGGGGGSNQPQHF	TGCCGCGTTTCAGGGGGCGGTGGGGGAAGCAATCAGCCCCAGCATTTT
.	TRBV7-3	16	TRBJ2-5	.	CASSLGGSRFVETQYF	TGTGCCAGCAGCTTAGGGGGCAGTAGATTTGTGGAGACCCAGTACTTC
TRBD2	TRBV27	15	TRBJ2-3	.	CASSLSGRGTDTQYF	TGTGCCAGCAGTTTGAGCGGGAGGGGAACAGATACGCAGTATTTT
.	TRBV13	12	TRBJ2-1	.	CASSRGLYEQFF	TGTGCCAGCAGCCGAGGACTTTACGAGCAGTTCTTC
.	TRBV14	16	TRBJ2-7	.	CASSHPRDEKVLRQYF	TGTGCCAGCAGCCACCCTCGGGACGAAAAAGTTCTCAGGCAGTACTTC
TRBD1	TRBV6-5	14	TRBJ1-1	.	CASSYSGTVFGAFF	TGTGCCAGCAGTTACTCTGGGACAGTCTTCGGAGCTTTCTTT
.	TRBV5-1	17	TRBJ2-1	.	CASSFLSRVSSYNEQFF	TGCGCCAGCAGCTTCCTCTCCAGGGTCAGCTCCTACAATGAGCAGTTCTTC
.	TRBV7-9	12	TRBJ1-1	.	CASSKNGARSFF	TGTGCCAGCAGCAAGAACGGGGCGCGATCTTTCTTT
.	TRBV10-2	12	TRBJ1-1	.	CASSEVNTEAFF	TGCGCCAGCAGTGAGGTCAACACTGAAGCTTTCTTT
.	TRBV9	12	TRBJ2-5	.	CASSATGETQYF	TGTGCCAGCAGCGCCACAGGGGAGACCCAGTACTTC
.	TRBV29-1	12	TRBJ1-2	.	CSVDGGSYGYTF	TGCAGCGTTGATGGGGGCTCCTATGGCTACACCTTC
.	TRBV27	14	TRBJ1-5	.	CASSFGGEGQPQHF	TGTGCCAGCAGTTTTGGCGGGGAGGGTCAGCCCCAGCATTTT
.	TRBV19	14	TRBJ2-7	.	CASSIAGATYEQYF	TGTGCCAGTAGTATTGCAGGGGCGACCTACGAGCAGTACTTC
.	TRBV7-9	13	TRBJ2-1	.	CASSLVGYNEQFF	TGTGCCAGCAGCTTAGTCGGGTACAATGAGCAGTTCTTC
.	TRBV15	15	TRBJ2-1	.	CATSSLSPGMDEQFF	TGTGCCACCAGCAGCCTTAGTCCCGGTATGGATGAGCAGTTCTTC
.	TRBV5-4	16	TRBJ1-4	.	CASSQVTGANNEKLFF	TGTGCCAGCAGCCAAGTCACGGGAGCAAATAATGAAAAACTGTTTTTT